Below, 16 T cell receptor beta chains from the same sample are listed, as sequenced in a study of cytomegalovirus exposure and HLA in healthy donors. Primers included in the PCR were 60 Vbeta and 13 Jbeta primers. The data were produced by immunoSEQ multiplex PCR, yet TCRdb's version contains in-frame clones alone and is incomplete. Of around 180,000 clones detected, 75% to 85% appear once; the ten largest clones hold about 2%. The sequenced material came from PBMCs. The origin of the receptors is a woman aged 18-29 years in good health and CMV-seropositive.

This rearrangement joins TRBV11-3 to TRBJ2-1, with D hard to call. Between the trimmed V and J ends, which lost 5 bases and 7 bases, there was a span of 15 bases. Per germline, CDR1 SGHNT and CDR2 YENEEA. This CDR3 has 14 amino acids. CDR3 loop: CASSLNPSGNEQFF. CDR3 in DNA: TGTGCCAGCAGCCTAAACCCAAGTGGTAATGAGCAGTTCTTC.

The sample holds a few counts of this clone. The chain has TRBV2 and TRBJ2-3; the D gene is possibly TRBD2 (5 bases). The V end was cut by 2 bases, the J end by 4 bases, with 19 bases between. Germline CDR1 reads SNHLY; CDR2 reads FYNNEI. The CDR3 runs 17 residues. The CDR3 is CASSELGLPEGPDTQYF. The CDR3 coding sequence is TGTGCCAGCAGTGAATTAGGTCTCCCCGAGGGCCCAGATACGCAGTATTTT. The whole variable domain, remainder taken from reference TRBV2 and TRBJ2-3, is EPEVTQTPSHQVTQMGQEVILRCVPISNHLYFYWYRQILGQKVEFLVSFYNNEISEKSEIFDDQFSVERPDGSNFTLKIRSTKLEDSAMYFCASSELGLPEGPDTQYFGPGTRLTVL.

The genes are TRBV27 and TRBJ1-1; 9 bases line up with TRBD1. Germline values: CDR1 MNHEY, CDR2 SMNVEV (reference sequence). V gave up 5 bases and J gave up 4 bases; unmatched junction bases: 8. This CDR3 contains 15 residues. CDR3 in amino acids: CASSDGTGRATEAFF. The CDR3, as DNA: TGTGCCAGCAGTGACGGGACAGGGCGGGCCACTGAAGCTTTCTTT.

The CDR3 DNA reads as TGCGCCAGCAGCTCGGGGGACAGGGGGCTCTTTGAAGCTTTCTTT. This translates into CASSSGDRGLFEAFF. This rearrangement joins TRBV5-1 to TRBJ1-1; TRBD1 matches at 12 bases. This CDR3 spans 15 amino acids. Per the germline V gene, CDR1 is SGHRS and CDR2 is YFSETQ. The ends lost 3 bases at V and 7 bases at J; junction bases unmatched: 7.

This clone was counted only a few times. The junction does not match germline at one end; this may be a read error. This sequence joins TRBV7-7 and TRBJ2-3; 10 bases are shared with TRBD1. Per the germline V gene, CDR1 is SSHAT and CDR2 is FNYEAQ (reference sequence). This CDR3 region has 15 residues. The CDR3 DNA follows: TGTGCTAGCAGCCCCGGGACAGGGGACGCAGATACGCAGTATTTT. It is translated as CASSPGTGDADTQYF.

The CDR3 sequence is CASSTKQTRRQNNEQFF. CDR3 DNA: TGCGCCAGCAGCACCAAACAGACAAGACGCCAAAACAATGAGCAGTTCTTC. The V gene is TRBV5-1, the J gene TRBJ2-1; D not certain. Between the trimmed V and J ends, which lost 4 bases and 5 bases, there was a span of 22 bases. Germline assignment: CDR1 SGHRS and CDR2 YFSETQ. This CDR3 is built from 17 residues.

The chain combines TRBV29-1 with TRBJ1-5; D ambiguous. Between the trimmed V and J ends, which lost 4 bases and 3 bases, there was a span of 10 bases. Germline CDR1 and CDR2: SQVTM and ANQGSEA. This CDR3 contains 13 residues. CDR3 loop: CSVGFRDNQPQHF. CDR3 coding DNA: TGCAGCGTTGGATTCCGGGACAATCAGCCCCAGCATTTT.

The J gene is TRBJ1-3, the V gene TRBV28; the D is unclear. The CDR3 loop spans 13 amino acids. Germline V gives CDR1 MDHEN, CDR2 SYDVKM. The ends were cut back, 6 bases at V and 5 bases at J, with 11 bases in the middle. CDR3 loop: CASRRTLRNTIYF. The CDR3 DNA follows: TGTGCCAGCAGAAGGACTTTGAGAAACACCATATATTTT.

Only one count was recorded for this clone. The chain uses TRBV6-1 and TRBJ2-7; D may be TRBD1 (6 bases). The germline V and J ends were trimmed by 8 bases and 0 bases, with 11 bases remaining between them. Germline-derived CDR1 and CDR2 are MNHNS and SASEGT. The CDR3 extends over 13 amino acids. The CDR3 DNA is TGTGCCAGCCGACGACAGGTCTCCTACGAGCAGTACGTC. Protein product: CASRRQVSYEQYV.

This chain joins TRBV7-9 and TRBJ2-3; D is perhaps TRBD1 (6 bases). CDR3 size: 15 residues. The V gene lost 3 bases and the J gene lost 0 bases, with 10 bases spanning the gap. Germline lookup yields CDR1 SEHNR and CDR2 FQNEAQ (reference sequence). The CDR3 nucleotides read TGTGCCAGCAGCTTCACAGGGTTCAGCACAGATACGCAGTATTTT. This translates into CASSFTGFSTDTQYF. Based on the CDR3 plus reference TRBV7-9 and TRBJ2-3, the full variable domain is DTGVSQNPRHKITKRGQNVTFRCDPISEHNRLYWYRQTLGQGPEFLTYFQNEAQLEKSRLLSDRFSAERPKGSFSTLEIQRTEQGDSAMYLCASSFTGFSTDTQYFGPGTRLTVL.

The chain couples TRBV4-1 to TRBJ2-5; TRBD2 matches 9 bases. V lost 2 bases, J lost 0 bases, and 7 bases stayed unmatched. Germline-derived CDR1 and CDR2 are MGHRA and YSYEKL. The CDR3 length is 17 residues. The CDR3, as DNA: TGCGCCAGCAGCCAATCCCCGACTAGCGGACACCAAGAGACCCAGTACTTC. This sequence encodes CASSQSPTSGHQETQYF.

The chain combines TRBV5-4 with TRBJ2-7; TRBD2 matches 7 bases. The CDR3 loop spans 16 amino acids. The germline V gene has CDR1 SGHNT and CDR2 YYREEE (reference sequence). After removal of 1 base from V and 0 bases from J, the junction contained 7 bases not matched to a gene. This chain's CDR3 is CASSLMSSGSSYEQYV. The CDR3 coding sequence is TGTGCCAGCAGCTTGATGTCTAGCGGTAGCTCCTACGAGCAGTACGTC.

The chain carries TRBV30 and TRBJ1-6; 10 positions agree with TRBD1. Germline V lookup: CDR1 GTSNPN, CDR2 SVGIG (reference sequence). The CDR3 spans 15 residues. V shed 3 bases and J 9 bases; nucleotides not matched to a gene: 8. CDR3 sequence reads: CAWSLGGQGGSPLHF. CDR3 sequence (DNA): TGTGCCTGGAGCCTAGGAGGACAGGGGGGTTCACCCCTCCACTTT.

The V gene is TRBV6-6, the J gene TRBJ2-3; TRBD1 matches at 7 bases. The CDR3 length is 16 residues. CDR1 and CDR2 from the germline V gene are MNHNY and SVGAGI (reference sequence). With V trimmed by 5 bases and J by 6 bases, 14 bases remained unmatched. CDR3 DNA: TGTGCCAGCAGTGGGAAGACAGGGAGAAAGGGGGATACGCAGTATTTT. As protein: CASSGKTGRKGDTQYF.

The chain is built from TRBV5-4 and TRBJ2-7; 7 bases are a match to TRBD2. CDR3 length: 15 residues. Germline CDR1 SGHNT, CDR2 YYREEE (reference sequence). V lost 0 bases and J lost 0; bases outside the gene matches: 3. The chain's CDR3 is CASSLDGGGSYEQYF. Written as DNA, the CDR3 is TGTGCCAGCAGCTTGGATGGCGGGGGCTCCTACGAGCAGTACTTC. Full variable domain (outside the CDR3, taken from reference TRBV5-4 and TRBJ2-7): ETGVTQSPTHLIKTRGQQVTLRCSSQSGHNTVSWYQQALGQGPQFIFQYYREEENGRGNFPPRFSGLQFPNYSSELNVNALELDDSALYLCASSLDGGGSYEQYFGPGTRLTVT.

This clone was recorded once. This sequence joins TRBV27 and TRBJ2-2, with 8 bases matching TRBD2. Trimming removed 0 bases from V and 5 bases from J; junction bases left unmatched: 8. The CDR3 extends over 17 amino acids. CDR1 is MNHEY and CDR2 is SMNVEV in the germline V gene (reference sequence). The CDR3 sequence: CASSLSRGLVGTGELFF. The DNA for the CDR3 is TGTGCCAGCAGTTTATCTAGGGGACTAGTTGGTACCGGGGAGCTGTTTTTT.